The T cell receptor beta chain described here comes from a study of blood T cells in healthy people across ages. The wider study: The template switching approach captured approximately one barcoded beta molecule for every two T cells.

Samples each yielded at least 5 micrograms of total RNA. This clonotype showed up just once. The authors ran a second PCR of roughly 6 to 12 cycles using a sample-barcoded 5' primer and a J-beta primer mix. Every single cDNA molecule received a tag from a template-switch adaptor with 12 random nucleotides. TCRdb reanalysed the 5' RACE reads using MiXCR and keeps one entry per CDR3 protein. The sample consists of 800,000 or so distinct CDR3 sequences, 35% to 60% of them appearing once. Germline assignment: CDR1 SQVTM and CDR2 ANQGSEA. The length of the CDR3 is 14 residues. This TCR derives from a man aged 80 or over in good health. Sequencing used blood. The J gene is TRBJ2-1, the V gene TRBV29-1; D ambiguous. The DNA end favors TRBJ2-7, so the J call may be wrong. The CDR3 DNA is TGCAGCGTTGAACTGAGCGAGACCTACAATGAGCAGTACTTC. Translation: CSVELSETYNEQYF.